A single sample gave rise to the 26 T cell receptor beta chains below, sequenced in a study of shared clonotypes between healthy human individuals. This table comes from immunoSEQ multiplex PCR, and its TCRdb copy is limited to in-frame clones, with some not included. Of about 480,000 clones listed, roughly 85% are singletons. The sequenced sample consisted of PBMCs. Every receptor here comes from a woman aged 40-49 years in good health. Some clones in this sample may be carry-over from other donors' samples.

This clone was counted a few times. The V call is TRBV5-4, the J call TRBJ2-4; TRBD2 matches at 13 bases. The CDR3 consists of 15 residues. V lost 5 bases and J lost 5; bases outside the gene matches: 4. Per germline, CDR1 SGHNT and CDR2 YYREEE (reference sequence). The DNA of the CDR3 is TGTGCCAGCAGAAACGGACTAGCGGGAGAAAACATTCAGTACTTC. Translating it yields CASRNGLAGENIQYF.

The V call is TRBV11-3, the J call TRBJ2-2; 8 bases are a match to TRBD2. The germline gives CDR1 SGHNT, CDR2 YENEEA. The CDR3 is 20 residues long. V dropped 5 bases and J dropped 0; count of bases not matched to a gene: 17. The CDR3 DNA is TGTGCCAGCAGCACAGCAATTCCCCGAGCGGGAGCTACGAACACCGGGGAGCTGTTTTTT. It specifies CASSTAIPRAGATNTGELFF.

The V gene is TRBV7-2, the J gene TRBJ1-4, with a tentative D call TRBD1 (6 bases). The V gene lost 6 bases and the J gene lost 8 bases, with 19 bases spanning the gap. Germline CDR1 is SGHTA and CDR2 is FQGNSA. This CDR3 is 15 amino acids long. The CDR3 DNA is TGTGCCAGCAGTTACCTTACAGGGTTATACGAAAAACTGTTTTTT. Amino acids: CASSYLTGLYEKLFF.

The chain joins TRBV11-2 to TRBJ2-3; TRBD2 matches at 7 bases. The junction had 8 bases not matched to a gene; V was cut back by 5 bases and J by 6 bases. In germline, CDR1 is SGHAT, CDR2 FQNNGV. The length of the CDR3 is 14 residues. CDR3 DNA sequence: TGTGCCAGCAGCCTACTAGCGATGGGGGATACGCAGTATTTT. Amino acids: CASSLLAMGDTQYF.

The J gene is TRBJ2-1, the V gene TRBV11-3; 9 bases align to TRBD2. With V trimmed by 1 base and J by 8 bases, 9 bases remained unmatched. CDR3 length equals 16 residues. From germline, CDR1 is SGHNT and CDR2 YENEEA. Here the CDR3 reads CASSLAPSSGSDEQFF. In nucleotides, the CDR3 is TGTGCCAGCAGCTTAGCCCCGAGTAGCGGGAGTGATGAGCAGTTCTTC.

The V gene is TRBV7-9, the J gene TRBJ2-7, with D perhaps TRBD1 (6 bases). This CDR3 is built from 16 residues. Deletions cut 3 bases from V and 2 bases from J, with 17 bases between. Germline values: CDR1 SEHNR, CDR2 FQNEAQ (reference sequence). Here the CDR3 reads CASSFPGAGATYEQYF. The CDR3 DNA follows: TGTGCCAGCAGCTTCCCCGGGGCAGGGGCAACCTACGAGCAGTACTTC.

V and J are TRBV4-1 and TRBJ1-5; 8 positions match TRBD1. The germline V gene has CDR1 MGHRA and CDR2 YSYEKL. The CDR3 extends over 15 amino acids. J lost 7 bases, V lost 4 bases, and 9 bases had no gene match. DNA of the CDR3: TGCGCCAGCAGCCCGTGGGACAGGCGGGGGCAGCCCCAGCATTTT. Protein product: CASSPWDRRGQPQHF.

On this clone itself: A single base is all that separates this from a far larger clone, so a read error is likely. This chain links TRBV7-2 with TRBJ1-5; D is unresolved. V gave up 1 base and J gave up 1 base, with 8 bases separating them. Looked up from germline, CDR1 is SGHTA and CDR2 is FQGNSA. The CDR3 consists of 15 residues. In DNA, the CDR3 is TGTGCCAGCAGCTTAGTTTGGGGAAGCAATCAGCCCCAGCATTTT. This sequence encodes CASSLVWGSNQPQHF.

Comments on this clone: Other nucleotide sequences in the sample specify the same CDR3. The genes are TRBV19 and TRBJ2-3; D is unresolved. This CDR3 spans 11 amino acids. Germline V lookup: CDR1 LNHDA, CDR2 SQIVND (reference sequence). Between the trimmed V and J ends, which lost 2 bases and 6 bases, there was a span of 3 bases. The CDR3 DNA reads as TGTGCCAGTAGTATATCCGATACGCAGTATTTT. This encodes CASSISDTQYF.

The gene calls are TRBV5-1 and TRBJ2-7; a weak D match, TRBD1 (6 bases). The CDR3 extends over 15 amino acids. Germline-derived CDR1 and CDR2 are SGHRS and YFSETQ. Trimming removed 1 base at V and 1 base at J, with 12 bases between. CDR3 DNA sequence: TGCGCCAGCAGCTTGCTCACAGGGTTTTCCTACGAGCAGTACTTC. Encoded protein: CASSLLTGFSYEQYF.

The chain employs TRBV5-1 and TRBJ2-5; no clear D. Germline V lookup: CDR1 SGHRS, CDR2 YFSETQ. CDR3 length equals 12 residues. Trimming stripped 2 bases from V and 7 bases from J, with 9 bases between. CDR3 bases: TGCGCCAGCAGCTTAGAATTTGGGACCCAGTACTTC. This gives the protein CASSLEFGTQYF.

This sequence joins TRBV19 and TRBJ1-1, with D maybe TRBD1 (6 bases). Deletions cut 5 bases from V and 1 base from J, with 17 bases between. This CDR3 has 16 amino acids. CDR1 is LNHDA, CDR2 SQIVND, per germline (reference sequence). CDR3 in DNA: TGTGCCAGTAGTGCCAACCCGGGACAACCGAACACTGAAGCTTTCTTT. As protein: CASSANPGQPNTEAFF.

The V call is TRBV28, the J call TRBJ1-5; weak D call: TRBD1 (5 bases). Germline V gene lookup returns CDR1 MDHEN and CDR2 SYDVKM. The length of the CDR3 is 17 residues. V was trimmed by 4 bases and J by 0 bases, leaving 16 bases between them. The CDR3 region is CASSSPRDGYSNQPQHF. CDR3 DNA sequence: TGTGCCAGCAGTTCCCCGCGGGACGGCTATAGCAATCAGCCCCAGCATTTT.

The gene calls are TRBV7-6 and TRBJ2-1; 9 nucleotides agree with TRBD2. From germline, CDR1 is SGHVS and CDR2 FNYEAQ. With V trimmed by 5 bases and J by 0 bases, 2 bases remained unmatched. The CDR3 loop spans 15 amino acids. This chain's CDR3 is CASSRSGSSYNEQFF. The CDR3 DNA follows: TGTGCCAGCAGCCGTAGCGGGAGCTCCTACAATGAGCAGTTCTTC.

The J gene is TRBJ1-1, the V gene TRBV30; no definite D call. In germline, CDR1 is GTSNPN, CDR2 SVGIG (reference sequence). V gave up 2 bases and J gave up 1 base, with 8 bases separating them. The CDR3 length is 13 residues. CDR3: CAWSRFTNTEAFF. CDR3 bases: TGTGCCTGGAGTAGATTCACGAACACTGAAGCTTTCTTT.

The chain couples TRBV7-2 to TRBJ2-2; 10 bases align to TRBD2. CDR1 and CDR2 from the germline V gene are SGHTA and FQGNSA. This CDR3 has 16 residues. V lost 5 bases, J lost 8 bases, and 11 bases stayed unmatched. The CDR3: CASSRFLAGDSGELFF. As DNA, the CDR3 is TGTGCCAGCAGCCGATTCCTAGCGGGAGATTCGGGGGAGCTGTTTTTT.

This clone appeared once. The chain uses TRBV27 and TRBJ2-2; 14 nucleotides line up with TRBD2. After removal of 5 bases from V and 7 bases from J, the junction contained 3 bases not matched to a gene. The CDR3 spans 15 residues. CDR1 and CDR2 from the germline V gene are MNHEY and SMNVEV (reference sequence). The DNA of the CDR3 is TGTGCCAGCAGTCGGACTAGCGGGAGGTTCGGGGAGCTGTTTTTT. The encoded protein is CASSRTSGRFGELFF.

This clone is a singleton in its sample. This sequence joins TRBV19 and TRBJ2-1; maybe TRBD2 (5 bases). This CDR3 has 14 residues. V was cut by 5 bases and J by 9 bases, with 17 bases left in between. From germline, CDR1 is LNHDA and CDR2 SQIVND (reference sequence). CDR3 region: CASSADRGGGEQFF. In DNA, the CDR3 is TGTGCCAGTAGTGCCGATCGTGGAGGTGGTGAGCAGTTCTTC.

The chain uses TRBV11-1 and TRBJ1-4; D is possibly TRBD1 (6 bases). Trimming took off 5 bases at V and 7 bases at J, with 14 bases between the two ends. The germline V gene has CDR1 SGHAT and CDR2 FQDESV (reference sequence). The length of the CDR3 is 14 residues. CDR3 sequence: CASSRGAHPEKLFF. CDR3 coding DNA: TGTGCCAGCAGCCGGGGGGCCCACCCTGAAAAACTGTTTTTT.

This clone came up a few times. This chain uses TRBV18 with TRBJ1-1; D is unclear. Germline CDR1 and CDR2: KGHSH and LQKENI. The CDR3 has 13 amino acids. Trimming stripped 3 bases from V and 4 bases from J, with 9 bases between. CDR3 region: CASSPTIGTEAFF. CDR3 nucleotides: TGTGCCAGCTCACCGACAATAGGCACTGAAGCTTTCTTT.

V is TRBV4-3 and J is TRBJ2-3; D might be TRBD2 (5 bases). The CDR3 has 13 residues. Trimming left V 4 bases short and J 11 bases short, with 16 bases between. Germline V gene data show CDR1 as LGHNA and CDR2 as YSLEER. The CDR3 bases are TGCGCCAGCAGCCGGGAAGCGGATCTTGGGCAGTATTTT. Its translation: CASSREADLGQYF.

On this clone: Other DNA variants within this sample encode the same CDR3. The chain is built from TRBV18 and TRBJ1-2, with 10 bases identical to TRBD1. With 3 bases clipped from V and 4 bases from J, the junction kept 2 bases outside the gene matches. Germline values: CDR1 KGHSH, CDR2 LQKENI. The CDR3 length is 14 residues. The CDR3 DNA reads TGTGCCAGCTCACCGGGGGACAGGGGCTATGGCTACACCTTC. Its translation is CASSPGDRGYGYTF.

CDR3 region: CASSREGGATGELFF. CDR3 bases: TGTGCCAGCAGCCGAGAGGGGGGCGCCACCGGGGAGCTGTTTTTT. The J gene is TRBJ2-2, the V gene TRBV5-4; the D gene could be TRBD1 or TRBD2 (6 bases each). The CDR3 length is 15 residues. Germline loops: CDR1 SGHNT, CDR2 YYREEE (reference sequence). Trimming stripped 4 bases from V and 4 bases from J, with 14 bases between.

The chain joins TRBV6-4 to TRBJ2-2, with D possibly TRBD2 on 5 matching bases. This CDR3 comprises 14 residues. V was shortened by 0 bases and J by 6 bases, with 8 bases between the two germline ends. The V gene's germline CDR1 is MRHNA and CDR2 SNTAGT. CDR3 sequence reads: CASSDSPEAGELFF. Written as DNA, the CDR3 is TGTGCCAGCAGTGACTCGCCGGAGGCCGGGGAGCTGTTTTTT.

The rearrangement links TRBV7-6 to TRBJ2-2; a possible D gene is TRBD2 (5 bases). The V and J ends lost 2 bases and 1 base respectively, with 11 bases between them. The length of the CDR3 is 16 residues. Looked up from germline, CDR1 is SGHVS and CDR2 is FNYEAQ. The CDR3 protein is CASSLRLEGNTGELFF. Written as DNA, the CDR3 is TGTGCCAGCAGCTTAAGGCTAGAGGGGAACACCGGGGAGCTGTTTTTT. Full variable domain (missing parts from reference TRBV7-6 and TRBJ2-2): GAGVSQSPRYKVTKRGQDVALRCDPISGHVSLYWYRQALGQGPEFLTYFNYEAQQDKSGLPNDRFSAERPEGSISTLTIQRTEQRDSAMYRCASSLRLEGNTGELFFGEGSRLTVL.

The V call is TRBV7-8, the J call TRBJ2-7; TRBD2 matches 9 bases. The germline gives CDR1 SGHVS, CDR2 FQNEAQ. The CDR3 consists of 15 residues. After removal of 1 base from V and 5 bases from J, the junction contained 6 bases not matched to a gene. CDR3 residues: CASSLVLAGVDEQYF. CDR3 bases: TGTGCCAGCAGCTTAGTGTTAGCGGGAGTAGACGAGCAGTACTTC.